This TCR beta chain was captured in a study of CD4+ T cells in melanoma. This clone was recorded once. The antigen remains undetermined. Findings and limits, study-wide: Diverse differentiation states were reported for melanoma neoantigen-specific CD4+ T cells. A reported correlation linked neoantigen-specific CD4+ T cells to CD8+, macrophage and B cell function.

The CDR3 is made up of 17 amino acids. V lost 5 bases, J lost 5 bases, and 12 bases stayed unmatched. Germline loops: CDR1 SGHAT, CDR2 FQNNGV. Generated by immunoSEQ multiplex PCR, the TCRdb table keeps only in-frame clones and is missing some. The data show more than 13,000 clones, about 66% seen once. The source is a human donor with melanoma. The sample comprised cells from a culture (not recorded whether cultured in vitro). The rearrangement joins TRBV11-2 to TRBJ1-4; 9 positions match TRBD1. For the CDR3, the DNA is TGTGCCAGCAGCCATCCGGGACAGGGTTACCGGAATGAAAAACTGTTTTTT. Protein: CASSHPGQGYRNEKLFF.